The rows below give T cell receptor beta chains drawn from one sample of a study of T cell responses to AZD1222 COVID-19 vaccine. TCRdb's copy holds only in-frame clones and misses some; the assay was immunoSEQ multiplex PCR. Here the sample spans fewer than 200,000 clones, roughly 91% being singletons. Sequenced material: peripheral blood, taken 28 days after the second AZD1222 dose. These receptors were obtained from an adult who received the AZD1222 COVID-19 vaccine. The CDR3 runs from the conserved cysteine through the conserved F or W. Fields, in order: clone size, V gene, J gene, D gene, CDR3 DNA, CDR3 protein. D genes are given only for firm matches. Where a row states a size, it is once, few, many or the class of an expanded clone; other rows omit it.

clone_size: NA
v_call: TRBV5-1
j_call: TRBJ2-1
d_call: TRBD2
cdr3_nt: TGCGCCAGCAGCCCCGGACTAGCGGGACAACATGAGCAGTTCTTC
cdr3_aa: CASSPGLAGQHEQFF

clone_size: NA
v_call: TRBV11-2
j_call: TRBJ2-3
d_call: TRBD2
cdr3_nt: TGTGCCAGCAGCTTCTACCGCAACAGCGGGAGCTACACAGATACGCAGTATTTT
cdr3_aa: CASSFYRNSGSYTDTQYF

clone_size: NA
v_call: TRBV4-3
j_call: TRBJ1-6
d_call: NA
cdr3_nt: TGCGCCAGCAGCCAAGAAGCGGCAGGGATCGGGCATAATTCACCCCTCCACTTT
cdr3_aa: CASSQEAAGIGHNSPLHF

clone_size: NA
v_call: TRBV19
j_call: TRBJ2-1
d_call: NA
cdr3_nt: TGTGCCAGTAGTACCCCTCTTAGGCTCGAGCAGTTCTTC
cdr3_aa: CASSTPLRLEQFF

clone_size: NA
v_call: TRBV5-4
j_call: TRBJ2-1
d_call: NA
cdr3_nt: TGTGCCAGCAGCTTCGCCAATAAGTGGGATGAGCAGTTCTTC
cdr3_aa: CASSFANKWDEQFF

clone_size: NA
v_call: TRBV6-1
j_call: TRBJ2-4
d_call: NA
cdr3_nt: TGTGCCAGCAGTGAAAGCCAGCTAGCCAAAAACATTCAGTACTTC
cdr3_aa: CASSESQLAKNIQYF

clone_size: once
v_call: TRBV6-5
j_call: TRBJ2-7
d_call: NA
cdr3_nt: TGTGCCAGCAGTTACTCGAGACACCGGGGAACCTACGAGCAGTACTTC
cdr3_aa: CASSYSRHRGTYEQYF

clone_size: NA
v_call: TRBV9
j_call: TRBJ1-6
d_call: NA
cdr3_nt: TGTGCCAGCAGTGCCCTACGGTCTGACTCACCCCTCCACTTT
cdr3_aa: CASSALRSDSPLHF

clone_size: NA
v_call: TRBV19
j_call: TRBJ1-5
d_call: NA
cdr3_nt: TGTGCCAGTACGGAACAGGGAGGCGGCAATCAGCCCCAGCATTTT
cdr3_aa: CASTEQGGGNQPQHF

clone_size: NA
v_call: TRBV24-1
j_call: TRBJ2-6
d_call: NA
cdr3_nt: TGTGCCACCAGTGATGCAACCACAGGGACCGGGGCCAACGTCCTGACTTTC
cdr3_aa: CATSDATTGTGANVLTF

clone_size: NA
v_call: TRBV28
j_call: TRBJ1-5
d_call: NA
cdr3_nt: TGTGCCAGCAGTTACAGGTATAGCAATCAGCCCCAGCATTTT
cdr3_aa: CASSYRYSNQPQHF

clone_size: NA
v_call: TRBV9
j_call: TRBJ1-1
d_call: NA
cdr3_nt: TGTGCCAGCGGGGAAATTCGGACTGAAGCTTTCTTT
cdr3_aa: CASGEIRTEAFF

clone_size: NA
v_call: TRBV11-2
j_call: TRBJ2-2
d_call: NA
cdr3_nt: TGTGCCAGCGGAGGAAGACCTACGAACACCGGGGAGCTGTTTTTT
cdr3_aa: CASGGRPTNTGELFF

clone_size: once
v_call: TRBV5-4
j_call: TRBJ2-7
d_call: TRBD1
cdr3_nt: TGTGCCAGCAGCCCCGCGGGACAGGGGCCCTACGAGCAGTACTTC
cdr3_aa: CASSPAGQGPYEQYF

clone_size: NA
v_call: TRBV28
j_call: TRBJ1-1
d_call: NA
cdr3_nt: TGTGCCAGCAGACAAGGGGGGTTCTCAAAGACTGAAGCTTTCTTT
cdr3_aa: CASRQGGFSKTEAFF

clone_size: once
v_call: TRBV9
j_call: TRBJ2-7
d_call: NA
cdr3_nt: TGTGCCAGCAGCGTAGGATCACAGGCCTCCTACGAGCAGTACTTC
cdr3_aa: CASSVGSQASYEQYF

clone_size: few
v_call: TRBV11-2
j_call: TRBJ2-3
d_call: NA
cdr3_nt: TGTGCCAGCAGCTGGGAGTGGCAGGGGTTGAATACGCAGTATTTT
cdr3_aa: CASSWEWQGLNTQYF

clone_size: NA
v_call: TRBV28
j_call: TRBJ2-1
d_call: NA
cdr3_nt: TGTGCCAGTTTGGCGGAAGCCTACAATGAGCAGTTCTTC
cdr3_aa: CASLAEAYNEQFF

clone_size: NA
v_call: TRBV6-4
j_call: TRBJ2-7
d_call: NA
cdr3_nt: TGTGCCAGCAGTTGGGGAGGCTACGAGCAGTACTTC
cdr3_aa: CASSWGGYEQYF

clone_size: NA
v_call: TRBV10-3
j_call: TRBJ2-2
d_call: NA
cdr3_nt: TGTGCCATCAGTGAGGGGAGCGGGAACACCGGGGAGCTGTTTTTT
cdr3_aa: CAISEGSGNTGELFF

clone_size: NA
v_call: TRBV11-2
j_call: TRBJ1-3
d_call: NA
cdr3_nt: TGTGCCAGCAGCTTAGACAGGGCTGGAAACACCATATATTTT
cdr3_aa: CASSLDRAGNTIYF

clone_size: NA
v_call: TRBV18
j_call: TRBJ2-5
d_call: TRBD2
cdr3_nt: TGTGCCAGCTCACCACGGGGTACTAGCGGGAAAAAGTCTTACCAAGAGACCCAGTACTTC
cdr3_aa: CASSPRGTSGKKSYQETQYF

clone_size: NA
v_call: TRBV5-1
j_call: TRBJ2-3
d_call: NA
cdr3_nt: TGCGCCAGCAGCTCCGGGACGTGGGAGGCAGATACGCAGTATTTT
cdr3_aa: CASSSGTWEADTQYF

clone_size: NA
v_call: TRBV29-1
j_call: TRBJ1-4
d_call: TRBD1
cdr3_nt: TGCAGCGCCGGGACAGGGGGAGGGGGTGAAAAACTGTTTTTT
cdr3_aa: CSAGTGGGGEKLFF

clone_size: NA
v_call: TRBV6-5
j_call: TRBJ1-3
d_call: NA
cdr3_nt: TGTGCCAGCCTGGACTGGGGAGGAAACACCATATATTTT
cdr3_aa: CASLDWGGNTIYF

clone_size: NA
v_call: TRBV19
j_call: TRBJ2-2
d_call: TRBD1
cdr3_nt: TGTGCCAGTAGACGGGACAGGGATCGAGGGACCGGGGAGCTGTTTTTT
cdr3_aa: CASRRDRDRGTGELFF

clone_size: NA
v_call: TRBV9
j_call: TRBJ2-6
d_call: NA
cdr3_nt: TGTGCCAGCAGCGTTTATCGTGGGGATAGCTCTGGGGCCAACGTCCTGACTTTC
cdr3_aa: CASSVYRGDSSGANVLTF

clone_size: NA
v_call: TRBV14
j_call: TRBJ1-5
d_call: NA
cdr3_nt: TGTGCCAGCAGCCTTCGGAACAATCAGCCCCAGCATTTT
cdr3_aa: CASSLRNNQPQHF

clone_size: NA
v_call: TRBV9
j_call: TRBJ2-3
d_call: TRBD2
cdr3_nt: TGTGCCAGCAGCGTCGGGGCTAGCGGGAGCTCTAGCACAGATACGCAGTATTTT
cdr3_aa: CASSVGASGSSSTDTQYF

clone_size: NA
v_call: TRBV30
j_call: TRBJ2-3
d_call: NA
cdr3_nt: TGTGCCTGCGAGTCCCCTGCGGGTGGAACAGATACGCAGTATTTT
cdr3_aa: CACESPAGGTDTQYF

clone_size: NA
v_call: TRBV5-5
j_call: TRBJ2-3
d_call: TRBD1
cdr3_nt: TGTGCCAGCAGTTCTCGAGGGACAGGGGGGGGCACCAACACAGATACGCAGTATTTT
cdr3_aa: CASSSRGTGGGTNTDTQYF

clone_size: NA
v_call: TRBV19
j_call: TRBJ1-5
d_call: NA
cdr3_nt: TGTGCCAGTAGTATTGGGGTTAGCAATCAGCCCCAGCATTTT
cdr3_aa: CASSIGVSNQPQHF

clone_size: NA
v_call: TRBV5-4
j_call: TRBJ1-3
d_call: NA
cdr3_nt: TGTGCCAGCAGCTTGCGGGGGGCCTCTGGAAACACCATATATTTT
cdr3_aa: CASSLRGASGNTIYF

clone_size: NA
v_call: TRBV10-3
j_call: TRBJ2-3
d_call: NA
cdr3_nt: TGTGCCATCGGAGGAGTGGGGACAGATACGCAGTATTTT
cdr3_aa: CAIGGVGTDTQYF

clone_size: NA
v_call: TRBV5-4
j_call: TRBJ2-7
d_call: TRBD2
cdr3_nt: TGTGCCAGCAGCCTAACTAGCGGGAGTCCGTACTTC
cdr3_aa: CASSLTSGSPYF

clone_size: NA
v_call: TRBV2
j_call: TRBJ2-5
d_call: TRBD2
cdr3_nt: TGTGCCAGCACCCCGCGGCGGGAGGGGGGGGAGACCCAGTACTTC
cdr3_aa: CASTPRREGGETQYF

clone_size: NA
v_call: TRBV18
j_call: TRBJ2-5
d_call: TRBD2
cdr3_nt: TGTGCCAGCTCACCGCCGAGCGGGGACGAGACCCAGTACTTC
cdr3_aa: CASSPPSGDETQYF

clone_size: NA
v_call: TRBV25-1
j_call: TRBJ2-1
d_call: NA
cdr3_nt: TGTGCCAGCAGTGACCCAGGGCGCAATGAGCAGTTCTTC
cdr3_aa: CASSDPGRNEQFF

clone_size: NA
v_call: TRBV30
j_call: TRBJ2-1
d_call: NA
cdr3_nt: TGTGCCTGGAGCCGACAGAGTAATGAGCAGTTCTTC
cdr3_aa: CAWSRQSNEQFF

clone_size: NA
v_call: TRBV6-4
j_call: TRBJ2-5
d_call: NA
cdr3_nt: TGTGGGGTCCTCTGGTCGGAGACCCAGTACTTC
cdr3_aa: CGVLWSETQYF

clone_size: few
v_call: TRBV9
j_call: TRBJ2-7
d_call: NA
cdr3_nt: TGTGCCAGCAGCGTGAGCGAGGCGAGCTCCTACGAGCAGTACTTC
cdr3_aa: CASSVSEASSYEQYF

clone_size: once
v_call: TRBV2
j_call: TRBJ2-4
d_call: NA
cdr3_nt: TGTGCCAGCAGTGTACAGGCACACTCGGCCAAAAACATTCAGTACTTC
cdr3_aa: CASSVQAHSAKNIQYF

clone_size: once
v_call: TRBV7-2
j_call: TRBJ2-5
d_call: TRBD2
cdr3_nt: TGTGCCAGCAGCTTGATGGCTAGCGGGAGCGGGGAGACCCAGTACTTC
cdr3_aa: CASSLMASGSGETQYF

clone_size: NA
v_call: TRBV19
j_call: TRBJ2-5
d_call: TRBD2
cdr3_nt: TGTGCCAGTAGGGGACTAGCGGGACGCCAAGAGACCCAGTACTTC
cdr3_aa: CASRGLAGRQETQYF

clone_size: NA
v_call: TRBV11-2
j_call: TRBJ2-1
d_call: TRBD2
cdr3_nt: TGTGCCAGCAGCTTAGATCCCCTAGCGGGAGTTTATAGAGCCGACAATGAGCAGTTCTTC
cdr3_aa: CASSLDPLAGVYRADNEQFF

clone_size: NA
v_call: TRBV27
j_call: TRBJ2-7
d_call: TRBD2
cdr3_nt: TGTGCCAGCAGTCCGCGCGGGAGCTCCTACGAGCAGTACTTC
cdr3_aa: CASSPRGSSYEQYF

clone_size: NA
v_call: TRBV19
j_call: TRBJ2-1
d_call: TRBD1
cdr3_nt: TGTGCCAGTAGTACCCCGTATATAACAGGGGGCTTGCACAATGAGCAGTTCTTC
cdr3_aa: CASSTPYITGGLHNEQFF

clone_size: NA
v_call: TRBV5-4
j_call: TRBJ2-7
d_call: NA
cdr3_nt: TGTGCCACCCAGGAGGGCAGTCTATACGAGCAGTACTTC
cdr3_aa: CATQEGSLYEQYF

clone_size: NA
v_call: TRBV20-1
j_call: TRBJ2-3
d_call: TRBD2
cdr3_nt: TGCAGTGCTAGTAGGGCTAGCGGGGCTAGCACAGATACGCAGTATTTT
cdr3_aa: CSASRASGASTDTQYF

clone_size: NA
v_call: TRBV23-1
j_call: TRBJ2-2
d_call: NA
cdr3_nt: TGCGCCAGCAGTCAATCGGACTCGCGGAACACCGGGGAGCTGTTTTTT
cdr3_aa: CASSQSDSRNTGELFF

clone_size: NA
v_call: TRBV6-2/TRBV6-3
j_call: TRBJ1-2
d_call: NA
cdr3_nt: TGTGCCAGCAGCCCCTCACAGGGAGTAGGCTATGGCTACACCTTC
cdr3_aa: CASSPSQGVGYGYTF

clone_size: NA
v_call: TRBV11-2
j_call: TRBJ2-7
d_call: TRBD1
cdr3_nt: TGTGCCAGCAGATTCCAGGGGGCAGGTTACGAGCAGTACTTC
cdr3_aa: CASRFQGAGYEQYF

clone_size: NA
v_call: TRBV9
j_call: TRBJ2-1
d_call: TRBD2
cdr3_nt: TGTGCCCGCAGCGGGGGGGGGCTAGCCCGCTCCTACAATGAGCAGTTCTTC
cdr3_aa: CARSGGGLARSYNEQFF

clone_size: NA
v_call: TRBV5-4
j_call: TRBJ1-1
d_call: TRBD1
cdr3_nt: TGTGCCAGCAGCCCGGGACAGGGAATCACTGAAGCTTTCTTT
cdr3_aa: CASSPGQGITEAFF

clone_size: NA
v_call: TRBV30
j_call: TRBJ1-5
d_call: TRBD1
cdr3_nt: TGTGCCTGGAGTGTACTAAGTGTAGGACAGGGGGTTAATCAGCCCCAGCATTTT
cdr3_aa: CAWSVLSVGQGVNQPQHF